The rows below give T cell receptor beta chains drawn from one sample of a study of T cell responses to AZD1222 COVID-19 vaccine. The method was immunoSEQ multiplex PCR; TCRdb's version includes in-frame clones alone and lacks a portion of them. The sample shows some 170,000 clones, approximately 92% of them seen only once. The sequenced sample was peripheral blood, obtained on day 0 of AZD1222 vaccination. These receptor sequences come from an adult in good health. CDR3s include the opening cysteine and the closing phenylalanine or tryptophan. The order of the fields is CDR3 protein, CDR3 DNA, clone size, V gene, J gene, D gene. The D gene is left open where the match is weak. The size field is filled for only some rows; it gives once, few, many or a size class.

CDR3: CASTQQGRAGANVLTF; DNA: TGTGCCAGCACCCAACAGGGACGGGCTGGGGCCAACGTCCTGACTTTC; size: -; V: TRBV6-6; J: TRBJ2-6; D: -
CDR3: CASSAWSGNTIYF; DNA: TGTGCCAGTAGTGCCTGGTCGGGAAACACCATATATTTT; size: -; V: TRBV19; J: TRBJ1-3; D: -
CDR3: CASSEPSLMNTEAFF; DNA: TGTGCCAGCAGTGAACCCTCACTTATGAACACTGAAGCTTTCTTT; size: -; V: TRBV6-1; J: TRBJ1-1; D: -
CDR3: CASSQGRGQTEAFF; DNA: TGTGCCAGCAGCCAAGGCAGGGGGCAAACTGAAGCTTTCTTT; size: -; V: TRBV4-2; J: TRBJ1-1; D: TRBD1
CDR3: CAAGGVGTQYF; DNA: TGTGCCGCCGGCGGGGTCGGTACGCAGTATTTT; size: -; V: TRBV24-1; J: TRBJ2-3; D: -
CDR3: CASSLSPNTEAFF; DNA: TGTGCCAGCAGCTTGAGTCCAAACACTGAAGCTTTCTTT; size: -; V: TRBV5-6; J: TRBJ1-1; D: -
CDR3: CASTPSGTSGRRSSYEQYF; DNA: TGTGCCAGCACCCCGTCGGGGACTAGCGGGAGGAGGAGCTCCTACGAGCAGTACTTC; size: -; V: TRBV27; J: TRBJ2-7; D: TRBD2
CDR3: CASSLGQGAHSPLHF; DNA: TGTGCCAGCAGCTTGGGGCAAGGGGCTCATTCACCCCTCCACTTT; size: once; V: TRBV5-4; J: TRBJ1-6; D: -
CDR3: CASSPLHGEQYF; DNA: TGTGCCAGCAGCCCCCTGCACGGGGAACAGTACTTC; size: -; V: TRBV3-1/TRBV3-2; J: TRBJ2-7; D: -
CDR3: CASSFGNTIYF; DNA: TGTGCCAGCAGTTTTGGGAACACCATATATTTT; size: -; V: TRBV12-3/TRBV12-4; J: TRBJ1-3; D: -
CDR3: CASSPVGTVHEQYF; DNA: TGCGCCAGCAGCCCCGTGGGGACAGTCCACGAGCAGTACTTC; size: -; V: TRBV5-1; J: TRBJ2-7; D: TRBD1
CDR3: CASSSQGAEAFF; DNA: TGTGCCAGCAGCTCCCAGGGGGCTGAAGCTTTCTTT; size: -; V: TRBV12-3/TRBV12-4; J: TRBJ1-1; D: TRBD1
CDR3: CASSLGGSLTSPLHF; DNA: TGCGCCAGCAGCTTGGGAGGGAGTCTGACTTCACCCCTCCACTTT; size: -; V: TRBV5-1; J: TRBJ1-6; D: -
CDR3: CSVAGKFGMGEQFF; DNA: TGCAGCGTTGCCGGGAAATTCGGGATGGGTGAGCAGTTCTTC; size: -; V: TRBV29-1; J: TRBJ2-1; D: -
CDR3: CASSLVSRWASF; DNA: TGTGCCAGCAGCTTAGTGTCTAGATGGGCCTCCTTC; size: -; V: TRBV7-9; J: TRBJ1-2; D: -
CDR3: CASTLGQNYGYTF; DNA: TGTGCCAGCACCTTGGGACAAAACTATGGCTACACCTTC; size: -; V: TRBV5-6; J: TRBJ1-2; D: -
CDR3: CASSEGGGSSYNEQFF; DNA: TGCGCCAGCAGTGAGGGCGGGGGGAGCTCCTACAATGAGCAGTTCTTC; size: -; V: TRBV10-1; J: TRBJ2-1; D: TRBD2
CDR3: CASSKAGQVGYEQYF; DNA: TGTGCCAGCAGCAAAGCGGGACAGGTCGGATACGAGCAGTACTTC; size: -; V: TRBV6-5; J: TRBJ2-7; D: -
CDR3: CASSLTGINEKLFF; DNA: TGTGCCAGCAGCTTGACAGGGATTAATGAAAAACTGTTTTTT; size: -; V: TRBV7-9; J: TRBJ1-4; D: TRBD1
CDR3: CASSEVLGIGTGETEAFF; DNA: TGTGCCAGCAGTGAAGTCTTGGGTATCGGGACAGGGGAGACTGAAGCTTTCTTT; size: -; V: TRBV6-1; J: TRBJ1-1; D: TRBD1
CDR3: CASSQSGHPNEAFF; DNA: TGTGCCAGCAGCCAATCGGGGCACCCAAACGAAGCTTTCTTT; size: -; V: TRBV16; J: TRBJ1-1; D: -
CDR3: CASNRESRETQYF; DNA: TGTGCCAGCAACAGGGAGTCGAGGGAGACCCAGTACTTC; size: -; V: TRBV2; J: TRBJ2-5; D: -
CDR3: CASSIGLGQGETQYF; DNA: TGTGCCAGTAGTATCGGGCTAGGACAGGGTGAGACCCAGTACTTC; size: -; V: TRBV19; J: TRBJ2-5; D: TRBD1
CDR3: CASSRVGAGEGSNQPQHF; DNA: TGTGCCAGCAGCCGGGTGGGAGCAGGAGAGGGTAGCAATCAGCCCCAGCATTTT; size: -; V: TRBV5-5; J: TRBJ1-5; D: -